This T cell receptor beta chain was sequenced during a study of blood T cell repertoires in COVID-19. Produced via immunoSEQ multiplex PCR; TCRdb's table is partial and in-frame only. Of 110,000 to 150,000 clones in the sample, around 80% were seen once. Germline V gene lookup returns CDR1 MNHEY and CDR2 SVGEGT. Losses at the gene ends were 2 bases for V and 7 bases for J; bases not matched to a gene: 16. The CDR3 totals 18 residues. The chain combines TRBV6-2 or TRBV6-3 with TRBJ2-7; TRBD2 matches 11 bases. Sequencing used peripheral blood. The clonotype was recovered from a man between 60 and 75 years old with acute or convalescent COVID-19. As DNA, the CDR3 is TGTGCCAGCAGTTACGAAGTTCCCGGGACTAGCGGTCCGTGGGAGCAGTACTTC. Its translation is CASSYEVPGTSGPWEQYF.